A selection of T cell receptor beta chains follows, all from one sample in a study of beta chain features in type 1 diabetes. This table comes from immunoSEQ multiplex PCR, and its TCRdb copy is limited to in-frame clones, with some not included. The sample lists over 600,000 clones, 9.5% to 15% occurring once. Source material: naive CD4+ T cells from blood. The receptors derive from a man in his thirties or forties with type 1 diabetes. Both conserved end residues are part of each CDR3. The order of the fields is V gene, clone size, J gene, D gene, CDR3 DNA, CDR3 protein. D genes are given only for firm matches. Part of the rows lack a size; the others show once, few, many or a class for expanded clones.

TRBV9,-,TRBJ2-5,-,TGTGCCAGCAGCCCCCGGGCCTTGTACCAAGAGACCCAGTACTTC,CASSPRALYQETQYF
TRBV28,few,TRBJ2-1,-,TGTGCCAGCAGTCCCCGGGCAGTAAGAAACGAGCAGTTCTTC,CASSPRAVRNEQFF
TRBV19,few,TRBJ1-5,-,TGTGCCAGTAGTACCCGGGCCATCCAAGGTAGCAATCAGCCCCAGCATTTT,CASSTRAIQGSNQPQHF
TRBV25-1,-,TRBJ2-4,-,TGTGCCAGCAGTGAACCAGGGGCCAACATTCAGTACTTC,CASSEPGANIQYF
TRBV11-3,few,TRBJ2-7,-,TGTGCCAGCAGCCTCGGGGATGCCTACGAGCAGTACTTC,CASSLGDAYEQYF
TRBV9,-,TRBJ2-3,TRBD2,TGTGCCAGCAGCTTTAGCGGGGGGGCTGTCGCAGATACGCAGTATTTT,CASSFSGGAVADTQYF
TRBV9,-,TRBJ1-6,-,TGTGCCAGCAGCGTCCGAGACGGAACCTATAATTCACCCCTCCACTTT,CASSVRDGTYNSPLHF
TRBV10-3,few,TRBJ2-1,-,TGTGCCGTCGCATCCAGGGGTGACCATGAGCAGTTCTTC,CAVASRGDHEQFF
TRBV14,-,TRBJ2-1,-,TGTGCCAGCAGCCAAGATATGAGGGGCTGGGGTGAGCAGTTCTTC,CASSQDMRGWGEQFF
TRBV14,-,TRBJ2-7,-,TGTGCCAGCAGCCAAGAGGTCAGGGGAAGGCAGTACTTC,CASSQEVRGRQYF
TRBV5-1,-,TRBJ1-4,-,TGCGCCAGCAGCTTAGGGGCAACTAATGAAAAACTGTTTTTT,CASSLGATNEKLFF
TRBV7-6,few,TRBJ2-1,-,TGTGCCAGCAGCCGGGACGGAACCTACAATGAGCAGTTCTTC,CASSRDGTYNEQFF
TRBV28,-,TRBJ2-3,TRBD2,TGTGCCAGCAGTTTACCTTTCGGGACTAGCGGGGAGGGAGATACGCAGTATTTT,CASSLPFGTSGEGDTQYF
TRBV28,few,TRBJ2-7,-,TGTGCCAGCAGTTTGACTTACGAGCAGTACTTC,CASSLTYEQYF
TRBV10-3,few,TRBJ1-5,-,TGTGCCATCAGTGAGTCGTTAGGAGGTTCAGGCAATCAGCCCCAGCATTTT,CAISESLGGSGNQPQHF
TRBV5-4,few,TRBJ2-3,-,TGTGCCAGCAGCTTGGTAGCGGATGATACGCAGTATTTT,CASSLVADDTQYF
TRBV4-3,few,TRBJ2-1,-,TGCGCCAGCAGCCCCTCCCGAGCCCCAAGCTCCTACAATGAGCAGTTCTTC,CASSPSRAPSSYNEQFF
TRBV4-2,-,TRBJ1-2,-,TGTGCCAGCAGCCAAGATCGGGAGGCTGGCTACACCTTC,CASSQDREAGYTF
TRBV7-2,-,TRBJ1-2,-,TGTGCCAGCAGCCCAGACAAGGACTATGGCTACACCTTC,CASSPDKDYGYTF
TRBV7-3,-,TRBJ2-3,-,TGTGCCAGCAGAACAGATACGCAGTATTTT,CASRTDTQYF
TRBV30,few,TRBJ1-2,-,TGTGCCTGGCGGAGGGCAGATGGCTACACCTTC,CAWRRADGYTF
TRBV21-1,-,TRBJ2-5,-,TGTGCCAGCAGCAAAGCGAGGAGACAAGAGACCCAGTACTTC,CASSKARRQETQYF
TRBV28,-,TRBJ2-7,TRBD1,TGTGCCAGCGGGGAAGGGGGCTTCATAAAGGAGCAGTACTTC,CASGEGGFIKEQYF
TRBV28,few,TRBJ2-7,-,TGTGCCAGCAGTGCTACCGTTACGAAGCAGTACTTC,CASSATVTKQYF
TRBV14,many,TRBJ2-7,-,TGTGCCAGCAGCCGGGACCAAACCTACGAGCAGTACTTC,CASSRDQTYEQYF
TRBV23-1,-,TRBJ2-7,-,TGCGCCAGCAGTCAATCAGACGGGACAACTGACTCCTTGGAGCAGTACTTC,CASSQSDGTTDSLEQYF
TRBV7-9,-,TRBJ2-1,-,TGTGCCAGCAGCTTAGCGCCCCGGCAGGGGGGCTTAGACAATGAGCAGTTCTTC,CASSLAPRQGGLDNEQFF
TRBV6-6,few,TRBJ2-7,TRBD1,TGTGCCAGCAGATTCGAGACAGGGTCCCACGAGCAGTACTTC,CASRFETGSHEQYF
TRBV30,few,TRBJ2-7,TRBD2,TGTGCCTGGACCCTGGGACTAGCGGGGGGGACCTCCTACGAGCAGTACTTC,CAWTLGLAGGTSYEQYF
TRBV4-2,-,TRBJ2-3,TRBD2,TGTGCCAGCAGCCTTCTCGGGACTAGCGGGGGCTGGGGCACAGATACGCAGTATTTT,CASSLLGTSGGWGTDTQYF
TRBV29-1,-,TRBJ1-2,-,TGCAGCGTTACCGAGAACTATGGCTACACCTTC,CSVTENYGYTF
TRBV5-4,few,TRBJ2-6,TRBD2,TGTGCCAGCAGCTCCGGCGCCCGGGGGGCTGGGGCCAACGTCCTGACTTTC,CASSSGARGAGANVLTF
TRBV6-6,few,TRBJ1-1,-,TGTGCCAGCAGACCAGGCAGGAACACTGAAGCTTTCTTT,CASRPGRNTEAFF
TRBV29-1,-,TRBJ2-5,TRBD1,TGCAGCGGCCAGGGGGTAGAAGAGACCCAGTACTTC,CSGQGVEETQYF
TRBV7-2,few,TRBJ1-5,-,TGTGCCAGCAGCCCCGGACTGATTAGCAATCAGCCCCAGCATTTT,CASSPGLISNQPQHF
TRBV18,-,TRBJ2-7,TRBD1,TGTGCCAGCTCACCAGGGACAGGTTTCTACGAGCAGTACTTC,CASSPGTGFYEQYF
TRBV5-1,few,TRBJ2-3,TRBD2,TGCGCCAGCAGCCGACTAGCGGGCCCCATTTTCACGCAGTATTTT,CASSRLAGPIFTQYF
TRBV29-1,-,TRBJ2-6,-,TGCAGCGTTCAGCCCCCCGGGGCCAACGTCCTGACTTTC,CSVQPPGANVLTF
TRBV7-2,-,TRBJ2-1,-,TGTGCCAGCAGCTTAGGGGGGATTGGCAATGAGCAGTTCTTC,CASSLGGIGNEQFF
TRBV5-6,-,TRBJ1-1,-,TGTGCCAGCAGCTTGGTAGGGGTTGAAGCTTTCTTT,CASSLVGVEAFF
TRBV5-4,-,TRBJ2-1,-,TGTGCCAGCAACCTCGGGGGGCCCCAGCGTTACAATGAGCAGTTCTTC,CASNLGGPQRYNEQFF
TRBV5-1,-,TRBJ2-7,-,TGCGCCAGCACACACCCTAACTCCTACGAGCAGTACTTC,CASTHPNSYEQYF
TRBV6-5,few,TRBJ1-6,-,TGTGCCAGCAGTTACTCGGCAGGGGTCAATTCACCCCTCCACTTT,CASSYSAGVNSPLHF
TRBV25-1,-,TRBJ1-2,TRBD1,TGTGCCAGCAGCCAGGGGGGGTTTAACTATGGCTACACCTTC,CASSQGGFNYGYTF
TRBV14,-,TRBJ1-6,TRBD1,TGTGCCAGCAGCCAAAACGCAGGGGGCGCGGGTTCACCCCTCCACTTT,CASSQNAGGAGSPLHF
TRBV9,-,TRBJ1-2,TRBD1,TGTGCCAGCACCGCCTTCCAGGGGGCAGGTGATGGCTACACCTTC,CASTAFQGAGDGYTF